This TCR beta chain was profiled in a study of blood T cell repertoires in COVID-19. As for the study in general: COVID-19 samples from acute and convalescent phases originated in the United States, Italy and Spain.

The count of this clone is one. The table came from immunoSEQ multiplex PCR; TCRdb's copy has only in-frame clones and leaves some out. The profile shows approximately 47,000 clones, about 84% of them singletons. The CDR3 loop spans 15 amino acids. Germline V gene lookup returns CDR1 KGHSH and CDR2 LQKENI. J lost 6 bases, V lost 3 bases, and 3 bases had no gene match. The clonotype originates from a man aged 60 to 69 with acute or convalescent COVID-19. The chain employs TRBV18 and TRBJ2-2; 11 bases align to TRBD1. Sequencing used peripheral blood. The CDR3 region has the DNA TGTGCCAGCTCACCGGGACAGGGGGAAGCCGGGGAGCTGTTTTTT. Translation gives CASSPGQGEAGELFF.